This T cell receptor (beta chain) was recorded in a study of T cell repertoires in cytomegalovirus infection. Across the whole study: Recently identified HLA-C-restricted CMV epitopes and well-studied HLA-B-restricted CMV epitopes were used by the study. Indications of both CMV infection and matching HLA type were provided by public TCR beta signatures.

TCRdb called the reads again in MiXCR, with one record for every CDR3 protein. The sample has roughly 120,000 distinct CDR3 sequences, under 30% seen once; the top ten hold about 81%. This clonotype was seen a handful of times. Its specificity is not known. The CDR3 is made up of 15 amino acids. The V gene end was trimmed by 3 bases and the J gene end by 6 bases; junction bases not matched to a gene: 8. Germline V gene sequence: CDR1 DFQATT, CDR2 SNEGSKA (reference sequence). The clonotype was recovered from a human donor in good health (CMV status not recorded). Some clones in this sample may be carry-over from other donors' samples. The chain combines TRBV20-1 with TRBJ2-4; TRBD1 matches at 10 bases. Sequenced material: CD8+ T cells from cultured PBMCs, taken from culture after CMV antigen stimulation. The CDR3 nucleotides are TGCAGTGCTAGCGCCCCGGGACAGGGGCCAAACATTCAGTACTTC. Translation: CSASAPGQGPNIQYF.